Presented here are 23 T cell receptor beta chains from one specimen sequenced in a study of T cell responses to AZD1222 COVID-19 vaccine. Assay: immunoSEQ multiplex PCR; the TCRdb copy retains only in-frame clones and omits some. The profile covers about 98,000 clones, with more than 85% appearing a single time and approximately 5% taken by the ten largest. The sample in question was peripheral blood, obtained on day 0 of AZD1222 vaccination. The receptors here all came from an adult in good health.

V and J are TRBV18 and TRBJ1-4; 10 positions agree with TRBD1. CDR3 length: 16 residues. The germline V gene encodes CDR1 KGHSH and CDR2 LQKENI. V dropped 1 base and J dropped 1; count of bases not matched to a gene: 0. Written as DNA, the CDR3 is TGTGCCAGCTCACCACGGGACAGGGGAACTAATGAAAAACTGTTTTTT. It specifies CASSPRDRGTNEKLFF. Together with reference TRBV18 and TRBJ1-4, the CDR3 gives the full variable domain: NAGVMQNPRHLVRRRGQEARLRCSPMKGHSHVYWYRQLPEEGLKFMVYLQKENIIDESGMPKERFSAEFPKEGPSILRIQQVVRGDSAAYFCASSPRDRGTNEKLFFGSGTQLSVL.

The rearrangement joins TRBV28 to TRBJ1-6; 7 bases agree with TRBD1. V shed 2 bases, J shed 10 bases, and the junction held 8 bases outside the gene matches. This CDR3 is 15 amino acids long. Germline values: CDR1 MDHEN, CDR2 SYDVKM. Here the CDR3 DNA reads TGTGCCAGCAGTTTACAGGCAGGGGGGTACTCACCCCTCCACTTT. It is translated as CASSLQAGGYSPLHF.

The chain uses TRBV20-1 and TRBJ1-1, with a weak D call TRBD1 (5 bases). This CDR3 has 11 residues. The V gene's germline CDR1 is DFQATT and CDR2 SNEGSKA (reference sequence). V was shortened by 6 bases and J by 7 bases, with 12 bases between the two germline ends. The CDR3 bases are TGCAGTGCCGGGGCAAGGAGTGAAGCTTTCTTT. Its translation: CSAGARSEAFF.

This clone was seen a handful of times. The chain recombines TRBV5-1 with TRBJ2-3, with D perhaps matching TRBD1 (6 bases). There are 15 residues in the CDR3. V was cut by 3 bases and J by 0 bases, with 11 bases left in between. Germline CDR1 reads SGHRS; CDR2 reads YFSETQ. CDR3 coding DNA: TGCGCCAGCAGCTCCTCAGGGGCCAGCACAGATACGCAGTATTTT. Residues: CASSSSGASTDTQYF.

This clone was observed a single time. This chain connects TRBV7-3 to TRBJ2-3, with D perhaps matching TRBD1 (5 bases). This CDR3 contains 14 residues. V was cut by 3 bases and J by 4 bases, with 11 bases left in between. Germline V lookup: CDR1 SGHTA, CDR2 FQGTGA. DNA of the CDR3: TGTGCCAGCAGCTTGGGTGGGGCCCCAGATACGCAGTATTTT. It yields the protein CASSLGGAPDTQYF.

This sequence joins TRBV29-1 and TRBJ1-2; D not certain. The V end lost 6 bases, the J end lost 7 bases, and 12 bases lay between the germline ends. CDR3 length: 11 residues. Germline lookup yields CDR1 SQVTM and CDR2 ANQGSEA. For the CDR3, the DNA is TGCAGCGTCCCAGGTCTTTCTGGCTACACCTTC. Encoded protein: CSVPGLSGYTF.

This clone was seen only once. The V call is TRBV6-5, the J call TRBJ1-6; D gene uncertain. Germline V gene data show CDR1 as MNHEY and CDR2 as SVGAGI. The V and J ends lost 6 bases and 8 bases respectively, with 8 bases between them. This CDR3 has 12 amino acids. CDR3 bases: TGTGCCAGCAGCCCCCGATATTCACCCCTCCACTTT. Protein sequence: CASSPRYSPLHF.

The CDR3 spells CASSATSSTDTQYF. DNA for the CDR3: TGTGCCAGCAGTGCAACGAGCAGCACAGATACGCAGTATTTT. The rearrangement links TRBV2 to TRBJ2-3, with unresolved D. The CDR3 covers 14 residues. Germline V gene sequence: CDR1 SNHLY, CDR2 FYNNEI. V was clipped by 4 bases and J by 0 bases, with 8 bases between them.

This chain links TRBV11-2 with TRBJ2-2; maybe TRBD2 (5 bases). Looked up from germline, CDR1 is SGHAT and CDR2 is FQNNGV. This CDR3 is built from 14 residues. Trimming left V 4 bases short and J 2 bases short, with 8 bases between. The CDR3 sequence is CASSSDFNTGELFF. DNA of the CDR3: TGTGCCAGCAGCTCGGACTTTAACACCGGGGAGCTGTTTTTT.

The V call is TRBV7-2, the J call TRBJ1-4; TRBD1 matches at 7 bases. The CDR3 is 15 amino acids. Germline V gives CDR1 SGHTA, CDR2 FQGNSA. The V segment lost 1 base and the J segment 7 bases; nucleotides outside the gene matches: 6. The CDR3 spells CASSLGTQGSEKLFF. The CDR3 region has the DNA TGTGCCAGCAGCTTAGGAACACAGGGGAGTGAAAAACTGTTTTTT.

As to this clone: An end of the junction differs from the germline gene, which may be a read error. The J gene is TRBJ2-1, the V gene TRBV7-6; 13 positions match TRBD2. This CDR3 spans 14 amino acids. Per germline, CDR1 SGHVS and CDR2 FNYEAQ. The CDR3, as DNA: TGTGCCAGCAGCTTTGCAGGACTAGCGGGAGAATTGCTCTTC. Protein: CASSFAGLAGELLF.

The rearrangement uses TRBV19 and TRBJ2-1, with TRBD2 matching 10 bases. The V gene end was trimmed by 5 bases and the J gene end by 0 bases; junction bases not matched to a gene: 7. The CDR3 contains 17 residues. Per the germline V gene, CDR1 is LNHDA and CDR2 is SQIVND (reference sequence). CDR3 protein: CASSLRAGGSSYNEQFF. The CDR3 DNA reads TGTGCCAGTAGTCTAAGAGCGGGGGGGAGCTCCTACAATGAGCAGTTCTTC.

V gene TRBV11-2 combines with J gene TRBJ1-1; D remains ambiguous. CDR1 and CDR2 (germline): SGHAT, FQNNGV. Trimming removed 2 bases at V and 2 bases at J, with 12 bases between. The CDR3 has 15 amino acids. This CDR3 is CASSLMGSRNTEAFF. The CDR3 DNA reads as TGTGCCAGCAGCTTAATGGGTTCGCGAAACACTGAAGCTTTCTTT.

This rearrangement joins TRBV2 to TRBJ2-3; no firm D call. The CDR3 has 14 amino acids. V was pared by 6 bases and J by 0 bases, with 10 bases between. Germline V gene data show CDR1 as SNHLY and CDR2 as FYNNEI. The CDR3 DNA reads TGTGCCAGCAGGTTGACGTCGAGCACAGATACGCAGTATTTT. As protein: CASRLTSSTDTQYF.

The chain joins TRBV19 to TRBJ2-2; D uncertain. Germline CDR1 LNHDA, CDR2 SQIVND (reference sequence). The CDR3 has 14 residues. V lost 2 bases and J lost 4, with 8 bases in between. For the CDR3, the DNA is TGTGCCAGTAGTATAAAAGCAGTCACCGGGGAGCTGTTTTTT. Residues: CASSIKAVTGELFF.

The gene calls are TRBV4-1 and TRBJ1-2, with D hard to call. V gave up 1 base and J gave up 1 base, with 10 bases separating them. Germline V gives CDR1 MGHRA, CDR2 YSYEKL. The CDR3 runs to 15 residues. This CDR3 reads CASSQVLGHNYGYTF. The CDR3 DNA reads TGCGCCAGCAGCCAAGTCCTCGGGCATAACTATGGCTACACCTTC.

The rearrangement links TRBV11-3 to TRBJ2-1; no definite D call. The CDR3 sequence is 13 residues long. V was clipped by 1 base and J by 6 bases, with 7 bases between them. CDR1 and CDR2 (germline): SGHNT, YENEEA. The CDR3 spells CASSLAQSNEQFF. The CDR3 DNA reads as TGTGCCAGCAGCTTAGCACAGTCCAATGAGCAGTTCTTC.

The chain combines TRBV11-2 with TRBJ2-7; 9 bases match TRBD2. Germline lookup yields CDR1 SGHAT and CDR2 FQNNGV. With 1 base clipped from V and 3 bases from J, the junction kept 1 base outside the gene matches. The CDR3 length is 14 residues. DNA for the CDR3: TGTGCCAGCAGCTTAGTAGCGGGGGACTACGAGCAGTACTTC. Its protein is CASSLVAGDYEQYF.

This CDR3 is CASTRGALQETQYF. CDR3 DNA sequence: TGTGCCAGCACCCGAGGGGCACTTCAAGAGACCCAGTACTTC. The chain links TRBV2 to TRBJ2-5; D may match TRBD1 or TRBD2 (5 bases each). Per the germline V gene, CDR1 is SNHLY and CDR2 is FYNNEI. This CDR3 region has 14 residues. The V gene lost 7 bases and the J gene lost 2 bases, with 14 bases spanning the gap.

This chain connects TRBV25-1 to TRBJ1-2; 8 bases line up with TRBD1. CDR1 and CDR2 (germline): MGHDK, SYGVNS. This CDR3 spans 12 amino acids. Trimming took 4 bases from V and 13 from J; bases not matched to a gene: 8. CDR3: CASSGRDRFSTF. In DNA, the CDR3 is TGTGCCAGCAGTGGACGGGACAGGTTCTCCACCTTC.

The V call is TRBV19, the J call TRBJ2-7, with 7 bases that match TRBD2. The CDR3 is made up of 14 amino acids. Trimming removed 2 bases from V and 0 bases from J; junction bases left unmatched: 1. Germline V lookup: CDR1 LNHDA, CDR2 SQIVND (reference sequence). In DNA, the CDR3 is TGTGCCAGTAGTATAAGGGAGGGCTCCTACGAGCAGTACTTC. Its protein is CASSIREGSYEQYF.

This rearrangement joins TRBV18 to TRBJ1-4; 7 bases are a match to TRBD1. Germline lookup yields CDR1 KGHSH and CDR2 LQKENI. The CDR3 loop spans 16 amino acids. V lost 3 bases, J lost 2 bases, and 6 bases stayed unmatched. Written as DNA, the CDR3 is TGTGCCAGCTCACCGGACAGGCTGGCCACTAATGAAAAACTGTTTTTT. It codes for CASSPDRLATNEKLFF.

This clone was detected only once. The chain is built from TRBV18 and TRBJ1-5; 8 positions match TRBD1. The J segment lost 6 bases and the V segment lost 2 bases, leaving 6 bases of the junction unmatched. The V gene's germline CDR1 is KGHSH and CDR2 LQKENI. The CDR3 is 15 amino acids. CDR3 sequence (DNA): TGTGCCAGCTCACCAATGGGACAGGCGCCTCAGCCCCAGCATTTT. Residues: CASSPMGQAPQPQHF. The full variable domain, its missing parts supplied by reference TRBV18 and TRBJ1-5, is NAGVMQNPRHLVRRRGQEARLRCSPMKGHSHVYWYRQLPEEGLKFMVYLQKENIIDESGMPKERFSAEFPKEGPSILRIQQVVRGDSAAYFCASSPMGQAPQPQHFGDGTRLSIL.